This T cell receptor beta chain was sequenced for a study of cytomegalovirus exposure and HLA in healthy donors. As for the study in general: A previous analysis identified around 120 million unique TCR beta sequences derived from around 200 million T cells. Study-wide points: Later on, an analysis found that several of the most significant clusters appeared to be linked to common viral pathogens, which included parvovirus B19. Associated with HLA alleles at 0.05 false discovery rate in a later analysis were over 15,000 TCR beta sequences. Some V segments, including TRBV6-2 and TRBV6-3, were excluded as indistinguishable.

Germline loops: CDR1 LGHNA, CDR2 YNFKEQ. The CDR3 loop spans 15 amino acids. The V gene end was trimmed by 3 bases and the J gene end by 7 bases; junction bases not matched to a gene: 9. A multiplex PCR was run with 60 Vbeta primers and 13 Jbeta primers. Libraries were prepared by immunoSEQ multiplex PCR; TCRdb keeps only in-frame clonotypes and omits some of them. Here the sample spans fewer than 150,000 clones, 60% to 80% being singletons. About this clone itself: What it binds is not known.

The sequence was obtained from a male donor in good health and CMV-seronegative. Input material: PBMCs. The chain employs TRBV4-2 and TRBJ1-2, with 9 positions matching TRBD1. In nucleotides, the CDR3 is TGTGCCAGCAGCCATTATAGGGACAGGGCTTTTGGCTACACCTTC. It codes for CASSHYRDRAFGYTF.